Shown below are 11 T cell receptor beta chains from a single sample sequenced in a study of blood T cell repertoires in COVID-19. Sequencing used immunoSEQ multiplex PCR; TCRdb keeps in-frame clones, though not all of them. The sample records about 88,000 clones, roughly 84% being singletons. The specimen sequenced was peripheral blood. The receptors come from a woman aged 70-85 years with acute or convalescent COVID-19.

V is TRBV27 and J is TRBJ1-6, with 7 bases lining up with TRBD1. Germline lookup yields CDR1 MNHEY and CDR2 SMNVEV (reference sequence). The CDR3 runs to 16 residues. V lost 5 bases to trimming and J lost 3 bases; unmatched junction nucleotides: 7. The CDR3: CASSIGGELYNSPLHF. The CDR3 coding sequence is TGTGCCAGCAGTATAGGGGGCGAACTCTATAATTCACCCCTCCACTTT.

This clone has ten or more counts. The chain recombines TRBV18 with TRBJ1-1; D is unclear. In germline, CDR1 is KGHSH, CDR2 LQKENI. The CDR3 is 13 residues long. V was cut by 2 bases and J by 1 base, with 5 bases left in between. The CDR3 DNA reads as TGTGCCAGCTCACCAATGGCGAACACTGAAGCTTTCTTT. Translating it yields CASSPMANTEAFF.

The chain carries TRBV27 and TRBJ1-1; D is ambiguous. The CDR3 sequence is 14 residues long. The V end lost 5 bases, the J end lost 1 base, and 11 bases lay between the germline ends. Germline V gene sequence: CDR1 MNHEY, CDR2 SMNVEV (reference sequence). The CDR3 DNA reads TGTGCCAGCAGTCCACCTTACACGAACACTGAAGCTTTCTTT. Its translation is CASSPPYTNTEAFF.

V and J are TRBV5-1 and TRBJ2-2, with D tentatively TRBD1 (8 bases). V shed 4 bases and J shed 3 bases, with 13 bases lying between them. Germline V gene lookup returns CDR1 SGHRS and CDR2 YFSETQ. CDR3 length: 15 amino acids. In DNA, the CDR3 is TGCGCCAGCAGCGTCACAGGGGGGGACACCGGGGAGCTGTTTTTT. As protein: CASSVTGGDTGELFF.

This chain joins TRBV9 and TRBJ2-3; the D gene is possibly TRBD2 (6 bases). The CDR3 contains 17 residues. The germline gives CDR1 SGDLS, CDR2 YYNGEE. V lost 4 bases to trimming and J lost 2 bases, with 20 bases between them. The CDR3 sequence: CASSRLPQAGITDTQYF. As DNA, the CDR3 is TGTGCCAGCAGCCGTCTTCCCCAGGCGGGGATCACAGATACGCAGTATTTT.

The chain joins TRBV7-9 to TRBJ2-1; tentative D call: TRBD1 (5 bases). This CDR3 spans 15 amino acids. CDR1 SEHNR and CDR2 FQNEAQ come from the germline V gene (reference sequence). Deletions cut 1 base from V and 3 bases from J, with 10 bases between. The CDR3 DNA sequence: TGTGCCAGCAGCTTAGGGACAATCGACTACAATGAGCAGTTCTTC. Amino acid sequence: CASSLGTIDYNEQFF.

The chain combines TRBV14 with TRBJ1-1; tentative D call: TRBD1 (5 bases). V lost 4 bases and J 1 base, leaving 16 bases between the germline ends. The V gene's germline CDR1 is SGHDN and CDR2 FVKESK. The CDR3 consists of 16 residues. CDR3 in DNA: TGTGCCAGCAGCCCAACGGGGAGGGGCTGGAACACTGAAGCTTTCTTT. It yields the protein CASSPTGRGWNTEAFF.

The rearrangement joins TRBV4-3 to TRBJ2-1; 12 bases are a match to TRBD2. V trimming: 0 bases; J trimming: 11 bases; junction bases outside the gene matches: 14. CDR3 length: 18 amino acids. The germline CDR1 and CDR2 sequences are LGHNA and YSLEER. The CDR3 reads CASSQDGAASGRASKQFF. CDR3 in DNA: TGCGCCAGCAGCCAAGACGGGGCCGCTAGCGGGAGGGCCTCCAAGCAGTTCTTC.

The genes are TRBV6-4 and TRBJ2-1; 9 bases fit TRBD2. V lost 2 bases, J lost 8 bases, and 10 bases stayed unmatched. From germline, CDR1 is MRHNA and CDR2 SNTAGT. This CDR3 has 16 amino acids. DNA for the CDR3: TGTGCCAGCAGTGACGGTGGCGGGGGGGCGGTCGATGAGCAGTTCTTC. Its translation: CASSDGGGGAVDEQFF.

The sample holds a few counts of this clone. The CDR3 loop reads CASSFVQGMAGGYTF. In DNA, the CDR3 is TGTGCCAGCAGCTTTGTTCAGGGTATGGCTGGTGGCTACACCTTC. This chain uses TRBV7-6 with TRBJ1-2; TRBD1 might be the D (5 bases). Trimming removed 3 bases from V and 7 bases from J, with 18 bases in between. Germline V CDR1 and CDR2: SGHVS, FNYEAQ. There are 15 residues in the CDR3. Based on the CDR3 plus reference TRBV7-6 and TRBJ1-2, the full variable domain is GAGVSQSPRYKVTKRGQDVALRCDPISGHVSLYWYRQALGQGPEFLTYFNYEAQQDKSGLPNDRFSAERPEGSISTLTIQRTEQRDSAMYRCASSFVQGMAGGYTFGSGTRLTVV.

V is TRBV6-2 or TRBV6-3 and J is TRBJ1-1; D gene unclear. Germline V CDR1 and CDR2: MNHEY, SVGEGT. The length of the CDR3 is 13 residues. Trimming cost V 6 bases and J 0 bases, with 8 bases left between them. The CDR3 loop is CASSPQLNTEAFF. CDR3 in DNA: TGTGCCAGCAGCCCTCAGTTGAACACTGAAGCTTTCTTT.